This T cell receptor (beta chain) originates from a study of cytomegalovirus exposure and HLA in healthy donors. Study-level results: Generally TCR sequences proved uncommon, though certain public TCRs appeared in numerous donors. The sole available immune exposure information was CMV serostatus. What a later analysis showed was that several of the most significant clusters appeared linked to common viral pathogens.

The V segment lost 4 bases and the J segment 5 bases; nucleotides outside the gene matches: 7. Germline CDR1 reads MNHNS; CDR2 reads SASEGT. This CDR3 is built from 15 residues. Points on this clone: The antigen is undetermined.

Both 60 Vbeta primers and 13 Jbeta primers went into the PCR. Profiling relied on immunoSEQ multiplex PCR, and the TCRdb table lists in-frame clones only, not all of them. This sample yields approximately 150,000 clones, of which 78% are seen a single time; 6.2% belongs to the top ten. The sample consisted of PBMCs. This TCR was sampled from a woman in her thirties or forties in good health and CMV-seropositive. The chain combines TRBV6-1 with TRBJ2-3, with 9 bases aligning to TRBD2. The CDR3 reads CASSVGGRAVDTQYF. The CDR3 DNA follows: TGTGCCAGCAGTGTGGGCGGGAGGGCCGTAGATACGCAGTATTTT.